This T cell receptor beta chain is from a study of T cell repertoires in cytomegalovirus infection (dated by TCRdb to between 2018 and 2021). Regarding the study in general: The peptide stimulations were aimed at well-studied HLA-B-restricted epitopes as well as recently identified HLA-C-restricted CMV epitopes, whose presentation resists viral immunomodulation. Donor HLA type was relevant to the analysis, because carriage of CMV infection together with the matching HLA type was indicated by public TCR beta signatures. Paper-wide results and their limitations: In both this cohort and an independent cohort of 350 or so donors, the cumulative frequency of public TCR beta family members distinguished carriers of CMV infection plus the relevant HLA type. In the ex vivo response, HLA-C-restricted CMV-specific TCR beta clonotypes were dominant, and in two of eight donors the single most frequent clonotype came from this HLA-C-restricted group.

The germline V gene yields SGHRS for CDR1 and YFSETQ for CDR2. V is shortened by 5 bases, J by 0 bases, and the region joining them spans 12 bases. The CDR3 numbers 15 residues from cysteine through phenylalanine. The CDR3 DNA has 45 bases and is translated from base 1. The intended sense of this specimen's treatment or condition label: in vitro stimulation with specific CMV peptide epitopes to enrich CMV-specific T cells. Concerning this clonotype itself: The specificity of this receptor is unknown. Per-base qualities were not stored, and no clone one base away is much larger.

Instrument on record: Illumina HiSeq 1500. The raw public reads went through TCRdb reprocessing: fastp at Q25, MiXCR clone calling, in-frame beta chains kept. When rows share a CDR3 protein, they turn into one entry using the most common DNA and genes. A total of 200,000 to 250,000 distinct CDR3 sequences appear in this sample, 35% to 45% of them only once. The ten biggest clones cover roughly three fifths of the sample. This receptor chain uses TRBV5-1 and TRBJ2-1; the D gene is perhaps TRBD2, from 5 matching bases. This TCR was sampled from a human donor in good health (CMV status not recorded). Some clones in this sample may be carry-over from other donors' samples. The sequenced sample was CD8+ T cells from cultured PBMCs, obtained from culture after CMV antigen stimulation. CDR3 region: CASSFGESSYNEQFF. At the DNA level, the sequence is TGCGCCAGCAGTTTCGGGGAAAGCTCCTACAATGAGCAGTTCTTC. This CDR3, with the reference TRBV5-1 and TRBJ2-1 proteins standing in past its ends, gives the full variable domain KAGVTQTPRYLIKTRGQQVTLSCSPISGHRSVSWYQQTPGQGLQFLFEYFSETQRNKGNFPGRFSGRQFSNSRSEMNVSTLELGDSALYLCASSFGESSYNEQFFGPGTRLTVL.